The present entry profiles one T cell receptor beta chain with its context. This sample is part of a study of response to subunit inactivated influenza vaccine. TCRdb re-called the RT-PCR reads through MiXCR, storing one row per CDR3 protein. The table includes hundreds of thousands of distinct CDR3 sequences, approximately 10% detected once. The CDR3 is made up of 13 amino acids. V lost 9 bases, J lost 6 bases, and 8 bases stayed unmatched. Germline CDR1 reads SNHLY; CDR2 reads FYNNEI. The same specimen was also included in a second study, on T cells expressing NK-cell markers. According to that study: Production of TCR beta cDNA relied on 5'RACE template switching with UMIs. Sorted CD3+CD56-NKG2C+, CD3+CD56+NKG2C- and CD3+CD56+NKG2C+ T cells were the source of the TCR beta repertoires. Sorting of alpha-beta TCR T cells alone was achieved in several experiments with an anti-gamma-delta TCR antibody. The contribution of dominant NKG2C+ clonotypes to CD8+ T cells in a handful of donors was roughly 1.0-7.5%. Researchers report these clonotypes also headed the CD3+CD56-NKG2C+ fraction in several donors.

Sequencing was performed on PBMCs from blood, taken on the day of vaccination. The source is a man aged 50 to 60 who received an inactivated influenza vaccine. The rearrangement uses TRBV2 and TRBJ2-1; 7 nucleotides line up with TRBD1. The CDR3 DNA sequence: TGTGCCAGTACATGGGACAGTATCAATGAGCAGTTCTTC. The encoded protein is CASTWDSINEQFF. The entire variable domain, with the rest obtained from reference TRBV2 and TRBJ2-1, is as follows: EPEVTQTPSHQVTQMGQEVILRCVPISNHLYFYWYRQILGQKVEFLVSFYNNEISEKSEIFDDQFSVERPDGSNFTLKIRSTKLEDSAMYFCASTWDSINEQFFGPGTRLTVL.